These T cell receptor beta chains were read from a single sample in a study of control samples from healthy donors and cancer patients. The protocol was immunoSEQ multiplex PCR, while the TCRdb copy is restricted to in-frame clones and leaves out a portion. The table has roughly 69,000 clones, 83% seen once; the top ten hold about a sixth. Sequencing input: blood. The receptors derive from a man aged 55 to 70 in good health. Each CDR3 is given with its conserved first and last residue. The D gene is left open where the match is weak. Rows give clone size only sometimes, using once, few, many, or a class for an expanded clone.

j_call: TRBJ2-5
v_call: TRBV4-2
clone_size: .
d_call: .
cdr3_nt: TGTGCCAGCAGCCCAGATCGGAGAGGGGAGACCCAGTACTTC
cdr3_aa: CASSPDRRGETQYF

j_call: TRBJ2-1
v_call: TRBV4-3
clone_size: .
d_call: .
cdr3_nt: TGCGCCAGCAGCCAAGGGCTGGGTACCAGCTCCTACAATGAGCAGTTCTTC
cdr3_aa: CASSQGLGTSSYNEQFF

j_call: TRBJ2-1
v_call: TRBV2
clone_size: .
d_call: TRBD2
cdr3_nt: TGTGCCAGCAGTGAAAGGGCTAGCGGACCTTACAATGAGCAGTTCTTC
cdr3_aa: CASSERASGPYNEQFF

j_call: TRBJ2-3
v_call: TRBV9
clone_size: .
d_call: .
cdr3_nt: TGTGCCAGCAGCGTTATCCATGGGGATACGCAGTATTTT
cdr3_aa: CASSVIHGDTQYF

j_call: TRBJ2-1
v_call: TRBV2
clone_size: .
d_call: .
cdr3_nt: TGTGCCAGCAGTGCTTACCGGGACATAGGCCACAATGAGCAGTTCTTC
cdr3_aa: CASSAYRDIGHNEQFF

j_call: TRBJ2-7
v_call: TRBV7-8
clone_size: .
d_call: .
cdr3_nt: TGTGCCAGCACCCCGACCACCAGCTCCTACGAGCAGTACTTC
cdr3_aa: CASTPTTSSYEQYF

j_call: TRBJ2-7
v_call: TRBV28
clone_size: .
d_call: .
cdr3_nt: TGTGCCAGCAGTTCCGGACACCTGTACTTC
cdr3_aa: CASSSGHLYF

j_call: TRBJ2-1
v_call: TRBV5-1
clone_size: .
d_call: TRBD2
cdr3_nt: TGCGCCAGCAGCTTGGTACCAGCGGGGTATCGGAATGAGCAGTTCTTC
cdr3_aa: CASSLVPAGYRNEQFF

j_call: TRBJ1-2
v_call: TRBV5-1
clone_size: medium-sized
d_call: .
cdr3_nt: TGCGCCAGCAGCTTGGGGCCCGGGGGCACTTATGGCTACACCTTC
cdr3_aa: CASSLGPGGTYGYTF

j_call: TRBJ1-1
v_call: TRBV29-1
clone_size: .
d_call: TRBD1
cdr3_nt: TGCAGCGCTACGCTCCCTCGGAGAGGGGGCGCAACTGAAGCTTTCTTT
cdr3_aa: CSATLPRRGGATEAFF

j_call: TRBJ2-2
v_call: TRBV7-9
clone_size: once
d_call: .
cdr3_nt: TGTGCCAGCAGCAGCAGTAGAAAGGGACGCGCCGGGGAGCTGTTTTTT
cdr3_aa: CASSSSRKGRAGELFF

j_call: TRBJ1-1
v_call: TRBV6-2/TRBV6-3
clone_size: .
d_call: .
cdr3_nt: TGTGCCAGCAGTCGCCCCCGGACAGTGAACACTGAAGCTTTCTTT
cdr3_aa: CASSRPRTVNTEAFF

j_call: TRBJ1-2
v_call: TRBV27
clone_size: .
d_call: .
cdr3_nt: TGTGCCAGCAGTTTCGCAGGCCCCCCTGGTGGCTACACCTTC
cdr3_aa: CASSFAGPPGGYTF

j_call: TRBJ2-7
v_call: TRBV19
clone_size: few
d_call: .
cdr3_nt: TGTGCCAGTAGATTAGACAGTTTCGGCTCCTACGAGCAGTACTTC
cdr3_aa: CASRLDSFGSYEQYF

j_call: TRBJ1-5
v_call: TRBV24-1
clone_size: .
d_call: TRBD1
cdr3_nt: TGTGCCACCTCGGACAGGGTGGATCAGCCCCAGCATTTT
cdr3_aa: CATSDRVDQPQHF

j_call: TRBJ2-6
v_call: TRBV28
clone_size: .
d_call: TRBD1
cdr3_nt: TGTGCCAGCAGATCCGGACAGGGGGCGGAAGGGGCCAACGTCCTGACTTTC
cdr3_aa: CASRSGQGAEGANVLTF

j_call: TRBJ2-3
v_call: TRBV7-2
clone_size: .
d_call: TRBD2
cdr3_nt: TGTGCCAGCAGCCCCCGCCGAGCGGGAAGCACAGATACGCAGTATTTT
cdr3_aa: CASSPRRAGSTDTQYF

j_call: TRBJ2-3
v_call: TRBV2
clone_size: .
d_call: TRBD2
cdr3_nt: TGTGCCAGCAGTGAAGAGGGGGCGGGAGGGGTAATTTTT
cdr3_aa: CASSEEGAGGVIF

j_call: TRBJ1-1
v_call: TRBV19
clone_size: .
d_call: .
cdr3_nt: TGTGCCAGTAGTATCCAGGCAGGTCGAGGCACTGAAGCTTTCTTT
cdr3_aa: CASSIQAGRGTEAFF

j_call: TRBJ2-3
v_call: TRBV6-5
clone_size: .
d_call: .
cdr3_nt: TGTGCCAGCAGTTACTCGACCGGGAGAGATACGCAGTATTTT
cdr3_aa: CASSYSTGRDTQYF

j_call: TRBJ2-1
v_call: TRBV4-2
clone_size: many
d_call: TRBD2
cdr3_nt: TGTGCCAGCAGCGAGTCGACTAGCGGGTCCTACAATGAGCAGTTCTTC
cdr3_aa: CASSESTSGSYNEQFF

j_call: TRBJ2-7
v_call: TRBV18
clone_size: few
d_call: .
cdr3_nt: TGTGCCAGCTCACCGGCTCCCCCGGGACGAAGCTACGAGCAGTACTTC
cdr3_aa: CASSPAPPGRSYEQYF

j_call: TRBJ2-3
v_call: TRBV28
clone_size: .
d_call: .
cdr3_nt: TGTGCCAGCACCTCCCGGGATACGCAGTATTTT
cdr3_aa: CASTSRDTQYF

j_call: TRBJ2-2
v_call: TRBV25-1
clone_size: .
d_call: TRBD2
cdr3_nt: TGTGCCAGCAGTGGTACTAGCGTTCTCACCGGGGAGCTGTTTTTT
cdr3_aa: CASSGTSVLTGELFF

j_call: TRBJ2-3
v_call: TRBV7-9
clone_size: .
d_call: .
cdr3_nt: TGTGCCAGCAGCTCCCTGGTCACGCAGTATTTT
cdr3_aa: CASSSLVTQYF

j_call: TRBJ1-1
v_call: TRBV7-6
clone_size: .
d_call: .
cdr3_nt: TGTGCCAGCAGCTCCCCGGGACGCGGTTCCCCTGAAGCTTTCTTT
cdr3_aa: CASSSPGRGSPEAFF

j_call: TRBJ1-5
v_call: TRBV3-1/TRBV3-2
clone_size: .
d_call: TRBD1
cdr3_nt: TGTGCCAGCAGCCAGGGACAGGGATATCAGCCCCAGCATTTT
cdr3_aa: CASSQGQGYQPQHF

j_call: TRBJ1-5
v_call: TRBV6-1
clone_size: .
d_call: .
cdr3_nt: TGTGCCAGCAGTGACGTCCGGGTCGGGCCCCAGCATTTT
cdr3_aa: CASSDVRVGPQHF

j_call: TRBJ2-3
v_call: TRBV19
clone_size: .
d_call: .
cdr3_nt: TGTGCCAGTAGTATGAGGGTTAGTGACCTAGATACGCAGTATTTT
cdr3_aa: CASSMRVSDLDTQYF